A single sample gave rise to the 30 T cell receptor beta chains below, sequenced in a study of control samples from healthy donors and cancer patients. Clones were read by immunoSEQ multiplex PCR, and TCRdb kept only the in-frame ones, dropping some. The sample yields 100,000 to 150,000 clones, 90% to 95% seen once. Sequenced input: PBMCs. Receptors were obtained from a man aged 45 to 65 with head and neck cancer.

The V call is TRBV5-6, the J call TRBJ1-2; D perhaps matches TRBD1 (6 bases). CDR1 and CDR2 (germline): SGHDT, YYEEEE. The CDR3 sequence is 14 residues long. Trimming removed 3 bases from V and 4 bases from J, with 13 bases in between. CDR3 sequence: CASSWRGDGYGYTF. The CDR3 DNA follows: TGTGCCAGCAGCTGGAGGGGGGACGGCTATGGCTACACCTTC.

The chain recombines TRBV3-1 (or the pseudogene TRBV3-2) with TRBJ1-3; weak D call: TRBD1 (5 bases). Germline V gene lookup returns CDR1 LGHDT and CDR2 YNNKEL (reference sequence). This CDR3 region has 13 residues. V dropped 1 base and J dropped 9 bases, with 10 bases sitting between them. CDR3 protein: CASSQGDGGTIYF. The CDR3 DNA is TGTGCCAGCAGCCAAGGGGATGGGGGCACCATATATTTT.

The chain's CDR3 is CASSFDSGLDTQYF. For the CDR3, the DNA is TGTGCCAGCAGCTTTGACTCGGGCCTGGATACGCAGTATTTT. This rearrangement joins TRBV7-2 to TRBJ2-3, with unresolved D. Trimming took off 3 bases at V and 6 bases at J, with 13 bases between the two ends. The CDR3 is made up of 14 amino acids. In germline, CDR1 is SGHTA, CDR2 FQGNSA.

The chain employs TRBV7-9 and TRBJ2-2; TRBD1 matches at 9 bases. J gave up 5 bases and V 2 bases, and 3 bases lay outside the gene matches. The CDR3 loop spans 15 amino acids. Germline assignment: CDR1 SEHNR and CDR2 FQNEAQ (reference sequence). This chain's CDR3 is CASSLLTGGTGELFF. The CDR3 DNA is TGTGCCAGCAGCTTATTGACAGGGGGGACCGGGGAGCTGTTTTTT.

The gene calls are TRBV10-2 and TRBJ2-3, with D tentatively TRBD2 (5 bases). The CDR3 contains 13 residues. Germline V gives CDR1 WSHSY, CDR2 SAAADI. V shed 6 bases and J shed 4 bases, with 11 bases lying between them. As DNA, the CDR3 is TGCGCCAGCAGCCCTCTCGGGGCAGATACGCAGTATTTT. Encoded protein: CASSPLGADTQYF.

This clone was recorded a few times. The CDR3 here is CASSDSGVRNQPQHF. CDR3 DNA sequence: TGTGCCAGCAGTGACTCAGGGGTACGCAATCAGCCCCAGCATTTT. The chain couples TRBV2 to TRBJ1-5; D perhaps matches TRBD1 (6 bases). V lost 3 bases and J lost 2, with 11 bases in between. The CDR3 is 15 amino acids. Germline V gene data show CDR1 as SNHLY and CDR2 as FYNNEI.

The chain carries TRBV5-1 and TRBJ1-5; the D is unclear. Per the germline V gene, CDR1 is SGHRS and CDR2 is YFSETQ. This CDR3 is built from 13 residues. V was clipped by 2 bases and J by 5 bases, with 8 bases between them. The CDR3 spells CASSLNEDQPQHF. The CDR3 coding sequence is TGCGCCAGCAGCTTAAATGAGGATCAGCCCCAGCATTTT.

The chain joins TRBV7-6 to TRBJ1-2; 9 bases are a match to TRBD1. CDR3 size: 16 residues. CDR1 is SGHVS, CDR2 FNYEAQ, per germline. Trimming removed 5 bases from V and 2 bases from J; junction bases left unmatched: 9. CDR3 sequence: CASSLKPGTGNYGYTF. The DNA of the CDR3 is TGTGCCAGCAGCCTCAAACCGGGGACAGGGAACTATGGCTACACCTTC.

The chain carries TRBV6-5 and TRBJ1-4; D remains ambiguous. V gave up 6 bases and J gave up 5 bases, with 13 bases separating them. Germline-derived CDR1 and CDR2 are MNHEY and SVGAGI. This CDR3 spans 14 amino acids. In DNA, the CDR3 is TGTGCCAGCAGAACCCCAGGCCGCAATGAAAAACTGTTTTTT. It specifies CASRTPGRNEKLFF.

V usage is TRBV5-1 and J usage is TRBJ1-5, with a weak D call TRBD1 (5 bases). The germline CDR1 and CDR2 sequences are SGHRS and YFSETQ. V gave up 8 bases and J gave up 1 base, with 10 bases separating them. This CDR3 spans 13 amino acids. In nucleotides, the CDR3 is TGCGCCAGGAATCGGGACAGCAATCAGCCCCAGCATTTT. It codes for CARNRDSNQPQHF.

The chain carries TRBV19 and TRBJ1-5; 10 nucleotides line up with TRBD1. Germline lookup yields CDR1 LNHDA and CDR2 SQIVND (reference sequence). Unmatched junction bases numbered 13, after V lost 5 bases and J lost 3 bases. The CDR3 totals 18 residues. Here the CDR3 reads CASSPRGGTGALNQPQHF. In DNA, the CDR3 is TGTGCCAGTAGTCCGAGGGGTGGGACAGGGGCTCTCAATCAGCCCCAGCATTTT.

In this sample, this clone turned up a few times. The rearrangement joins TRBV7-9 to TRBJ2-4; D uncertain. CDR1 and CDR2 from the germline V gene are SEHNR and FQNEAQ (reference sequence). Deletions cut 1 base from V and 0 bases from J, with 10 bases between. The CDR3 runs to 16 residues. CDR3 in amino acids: CASSLEVLLAKNIQYF. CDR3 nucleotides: TGTGCCAGCAGCTTAGAAGTGCTTTTAGCCAAAAACATTCAGTACTTC.

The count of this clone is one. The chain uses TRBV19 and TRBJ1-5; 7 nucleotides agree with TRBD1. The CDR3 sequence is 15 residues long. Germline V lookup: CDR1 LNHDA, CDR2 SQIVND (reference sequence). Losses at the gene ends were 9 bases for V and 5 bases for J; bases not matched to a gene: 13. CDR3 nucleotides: TGTGCCAGCGCTGGACAGGTGGCTTATGATCAGCCCCAGCATTTT. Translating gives CASAGQVAYDQPQHF. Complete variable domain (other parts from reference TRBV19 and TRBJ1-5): DGGITQSPKYLFRKEGQNVTLSCEQNLNHDAMYWYRQDPGQGLRLIYYSQIVNDFQKGDIAEGYSVSREKKESFPLTVTSAQKNPTAFYLCASAGQVAYDQPQHFGDGTRLSIL.

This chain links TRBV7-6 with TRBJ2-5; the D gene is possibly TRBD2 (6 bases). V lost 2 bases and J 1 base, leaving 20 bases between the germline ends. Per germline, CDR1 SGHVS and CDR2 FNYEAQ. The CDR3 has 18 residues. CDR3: CASSLIGTLKGVQETQYF. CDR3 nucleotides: TGTGCCAGCAGCTTAATCGGGACTCTCAAAGGGGTCCAAGAGACCCAGTACTTC.

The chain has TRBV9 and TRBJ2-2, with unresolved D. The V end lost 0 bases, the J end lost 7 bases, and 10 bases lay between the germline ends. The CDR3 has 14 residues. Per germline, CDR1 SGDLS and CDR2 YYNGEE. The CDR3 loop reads CASSVGVGIGELFF. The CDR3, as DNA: TGTGCCAGCAGCGTAGGGGTGGGTATCGGGGAGCTGTTTTTT.

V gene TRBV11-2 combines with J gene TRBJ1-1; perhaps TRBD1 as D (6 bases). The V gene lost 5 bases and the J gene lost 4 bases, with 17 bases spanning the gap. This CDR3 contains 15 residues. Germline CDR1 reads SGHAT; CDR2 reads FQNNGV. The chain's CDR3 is CASSGTLGVGTEAFF. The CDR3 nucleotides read TGTGCCAGCAGCGGGACACTCGGAGTTGGCACTGAAGCTTTCTTT.

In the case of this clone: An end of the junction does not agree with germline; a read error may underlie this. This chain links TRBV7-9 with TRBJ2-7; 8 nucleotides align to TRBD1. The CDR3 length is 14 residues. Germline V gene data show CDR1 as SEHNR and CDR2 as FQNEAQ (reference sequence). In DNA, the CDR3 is TGTGCCGGCAGCCTAGGACAGGGCTTTGACGAGCAGTACTTC. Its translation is CAGSLGQGFDEQYF. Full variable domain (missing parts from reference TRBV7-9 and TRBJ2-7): DTGVSQNPRHKITKRGQNVTFRCDPISEHNRLYWYRQTLGQGPEFLTYFQNEAQLEKSRLLSDRFSAERPKGSFSTLEIQRTEQGDSAMYLCAGSLGQGFDEQYFGPGTRLTVT.

The CDR3 is CATSDCPGILAKNIQYF. The CDR3 nucleotides are TGTGCCACCAGTGACTGCCCAGGCATACTAGCCAAAAACATTCAGTACTTC. This chain links TRBV24-1 with TRBJ2-4; D gene ambiguous. Per the germline V gene, CDR1 is KGHDR and CDR2 is SFDVKD. This CDR3 has 17 amino acids. Trimming cost V 4 bases and J 0 bases, with 15 bases left between them.

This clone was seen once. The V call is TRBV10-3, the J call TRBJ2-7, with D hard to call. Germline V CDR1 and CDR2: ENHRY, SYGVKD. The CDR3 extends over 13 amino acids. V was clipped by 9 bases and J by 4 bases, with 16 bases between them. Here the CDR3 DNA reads TGTGCCATTTTGGACGAGGTTTCGTACGAGCAGTACTTC. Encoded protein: CAILDEVSYEQYF.

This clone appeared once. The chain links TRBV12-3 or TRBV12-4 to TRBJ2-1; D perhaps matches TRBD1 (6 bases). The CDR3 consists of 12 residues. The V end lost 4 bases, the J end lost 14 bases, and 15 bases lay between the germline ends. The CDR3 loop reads CASSSSVQGKFF. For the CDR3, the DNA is TGTGCCAGCAGTTCCTCTGTCCAGGGGAAGTTCTTC.

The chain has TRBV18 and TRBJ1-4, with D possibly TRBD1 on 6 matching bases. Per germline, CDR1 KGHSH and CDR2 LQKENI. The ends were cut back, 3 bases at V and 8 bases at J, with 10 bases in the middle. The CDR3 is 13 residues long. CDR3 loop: CASSPPGEEKLFF. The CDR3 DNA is TGTGCCAGCTCACCGCCAGGGGAGGAAAAACTGTTTTTT.

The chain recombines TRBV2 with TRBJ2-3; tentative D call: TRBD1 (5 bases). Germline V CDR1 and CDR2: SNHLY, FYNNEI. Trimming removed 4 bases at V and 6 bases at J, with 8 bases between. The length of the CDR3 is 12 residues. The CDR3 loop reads CASSATGDTQYF. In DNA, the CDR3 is TGTGCCAGCAGTGCCACAGGTGATACGCAGTATTTT. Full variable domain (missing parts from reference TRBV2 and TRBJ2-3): EPEVTQTPSHQVTQMGQEVILRCVPISNHLYFYWYRQILGQKVEFLVSFYNNEISEKSEIFDDQFSVERPDGSNFTLKIRSTKLEDSAMYFCASSATGDTQYFGPGTRLTVL.

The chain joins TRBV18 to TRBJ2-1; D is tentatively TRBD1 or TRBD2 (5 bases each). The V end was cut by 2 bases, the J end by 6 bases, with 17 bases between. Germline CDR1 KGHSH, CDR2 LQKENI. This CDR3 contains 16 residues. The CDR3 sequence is CASSPRIGTGSNEQFF. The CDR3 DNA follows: TGTGCCAGCTCACCAAGGATAGGGACGGGGTCCAATGAGCAGTTCTTC.

The CDR3 DNA is TGCGCCAGCAGCTTTCAGATCACCGGGGAGCTGTTTTTT. This encodes CASSFQITGELFF. The chain joins TRBV5-1 to TRBJ2-2; D not certain. V lost 2 bases and J 4 bases, leaving 6 bases between the germline ends. The CDR3 loop spans 13 amino acids. CDR1 and CDR2 (germline): SGHRS, YFSETQ.

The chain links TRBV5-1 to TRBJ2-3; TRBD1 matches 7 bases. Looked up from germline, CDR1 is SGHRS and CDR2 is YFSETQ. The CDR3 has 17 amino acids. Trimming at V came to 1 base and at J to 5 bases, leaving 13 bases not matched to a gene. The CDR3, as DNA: TGCGCCAGCAGCTTGAACCCGTCAAGCCGACAGGGAGATACGCAGTATTTT. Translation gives CASSLNPSSRQGDTQYF.

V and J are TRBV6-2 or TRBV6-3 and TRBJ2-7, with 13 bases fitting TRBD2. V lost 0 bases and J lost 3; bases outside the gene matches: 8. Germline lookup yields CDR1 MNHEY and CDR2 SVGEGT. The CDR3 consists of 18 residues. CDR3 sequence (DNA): TGTGCCAGCAGTTACTCTCTCCTCGGGACTAGCGGGGTCTACGAGCAGTACTTC. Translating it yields CASSYSLLGTSGVYEQYF.

CDR3 in amino acids: CAISPGTGTSYEQYF. CDR3 DNA: TGTGCCATCAGCCCCGGGACAGGGACCTCCTACGAGCAGTACTTC. This rearrangement joins TRBV10-3 to TRBJ2-7; 9 bases line up with TRBD1. With V trimmed by 6 bases and J by 0 bases, 6 bases remained unmatched. CDR1 ENHRY and CDR2 SYGVKD come from the germline V gene. The CDR3 loop spans 15 amino acids.

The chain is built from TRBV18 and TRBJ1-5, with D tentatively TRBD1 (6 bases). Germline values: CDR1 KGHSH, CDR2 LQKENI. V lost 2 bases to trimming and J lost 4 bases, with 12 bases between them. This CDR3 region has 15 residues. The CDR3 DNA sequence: TGTGCCAGCTCACCAGGGGGGGGCGGGAATCAGCCCCAGCATTTT. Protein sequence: CASSPGGGGNQPQHF.

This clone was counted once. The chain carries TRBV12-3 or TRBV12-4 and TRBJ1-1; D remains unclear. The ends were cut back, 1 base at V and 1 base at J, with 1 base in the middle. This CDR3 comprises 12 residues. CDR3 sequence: CASSLGNTEAFF. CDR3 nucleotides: TGTGCCAGCAGTTTAGGGAACACTGAAGCTTTCTTT.

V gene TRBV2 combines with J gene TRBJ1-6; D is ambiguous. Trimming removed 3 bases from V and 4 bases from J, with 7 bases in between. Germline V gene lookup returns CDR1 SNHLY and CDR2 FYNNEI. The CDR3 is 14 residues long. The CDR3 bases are TGTGCCAGCAGTGATTACAGTTATAATTCACCCCTCCACTTT. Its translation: CASSDYSYNSPLHF.